The 17 T cell receptor beta chains given below trace back to one sample, sequenced in a study of human T cells and chemical hapten exposure. Time point denoted: patch test 1, 2 weeks after DPC sensitization. Treatment: therapeutic diphenylcyclopropenone sensitization with weekly scalp DPC. One entry per CDR3 protein results from TCRdb running MiXCR on the RACE reads. The sample lists around 74,000 distinct CDR3 sequences, approximately 29% seen once, with more than 7% in the top ten. The sequencing used whole blood, collected in connection with sensitization to the hapten diphenylcyclopropenone (DPC). The receptors here all came from a man aged 35 to 55 with alopecia areata. Some clones in this sample may be carry-over from other donors' samples.

The chain couples TRBV25-1 to TRBJ1-1; the D is unclear. The germline V gene encodes CDR1 MGHDK and CDR2 SYGVNS. Trimming left V 4 bases short and J 0 bases short, with 6 bases between. CDR3 length: 13 residues. CDR3 region: CASSVKMNTEAFF. CDR3 DNA: TGTGCCAGCAGTGTAAAAATGAACACTGAAGCTTTCTTT.

V and J are TRBV7-9 and TRBJ1-2, with D unresolved. The CDR3 sequence is 14 residues long. Germline lookup yields CDR1 SEHNR and CDR2 FQNEAQ (reference sequence). Trimming removed 7 bases from V and 5 bases from J, with 17 bases in between. For the CDR3, the DNA is TGTGCCAGCACTGGGGATGAGACACCATATGGCTACACCTTC. Its translation: CASTGDETPYGYTF.

The chain couples TRBV12-3 or TRBV12-4 to TRBJ1-1, with a weak D call TRBD1 (5 bases). This CDR3 spans 14 amino acids. Trimming left V 3 bases short and J 1 base short, with 9 bases between. The CDR3 loop is CASSFSGGNTEAFF. CDR3 nucleotide sequence: TGTGCCAGCAGTTTTAGCGGGGGGAACACTGAAGCTTTCTTT.

The V call is TRBV7-3, the J call TRBJ2-2; tentatively, D is TRBD2 (7 bases). V was trimmed by 4 bases and J by 3 bases, leaving 18 bases between them. The germline V gene has CDR1 SGHTA and CDR2 FQGTGA. This CDR3 contains 17 residues. The CDR3 here is CASSSSVGAGDTGELFF. Here the CDR3 DNA reads TGTGCCAGCAGCTCCTCTGTGGGGGCGGGGGACACCGGGGAGCTGTTTTTT.

The table lists this clonotype with a few counts. V is TRBV12-3 or TRBV12-4 and J is TRBJ1-2; TRBD1 matches 9 bases. J gave up 0 bases and V 5 bases, and 4 bases lay outside the gene matches. The CDR3 sequence is 15 residues long. The CDR3 nucleotides read TGTGCCAGCAGTCCCTGGGACAGGGCTAACTATGGCTACACCTTC. Its translation is CASSPWDRANYGYTF.

This clonotype was detected only a few times. V usage is TRBV18 and J usage is TRBJ1-2, with 8 bases matching TRBD1. V shed 2 bases, J shed 4 bases, and the junction held 6 bases outside the gene matches. CDR1 and CDR2 from the germline V gene are KGHSH and LQKENI. This CDR3 comprises 15 residues. CDR3 region: CASSPTGTGGYGYTF. The CDR3 nucleotides read TGTGCCAGCTCACCAACGGGGACAGGCGGCTATGGCTACACCTTC.

About this clonotype: A junction boundary mismatches the germline segment, possibly from a read error. The rearrangement links TRBV7-3 to TRBJ1-1; D is unclear. CDR1 and CDR2 (germline): SGHTA, FQGTGA. This CDR3 is built from 13 residues. CDR3 in DNA: TGTGCCAGCAGCTTCGGACCGAACGCTGAAGCTTTCTTT. Translating it yields CASSFGPNAEAFF.

This clonotype was recorded a few times. The chain employs TRBV7-2 and TRBJ2-1, with 12 nucleotides matching TRBD2. The CDR3 runs 15 residues. CDR1 SGHTA and CDR2 FQGNSA come from the germline V gene. V dropped 3 bases and J dropped 6; count of bases not matched to a gene: 3. Here the CDR3 DNA reads TGTGCCAGCAGCTTCGGACTAGCGGGACGCAATGAGCAGTTCTTC. Its translation: CASSFGLAGRNEQFF.

This clonotype was observed a handful of times. V and J are TRBV7-9 and TRBJ2-5; D possibly matches TRBD1 or TRBD2 (5 bases each). Trimming removed 6 bases from V and 10 bases from J, with 15 bases in between. CDR3 size: 12 residues. Germline lookup yields CDR1 SEHNR and CDR2 FQNEAQ (reference sequence). CDR3 in amino acids: CASRQATGDQYF. The CDR3, as DNA: TGTGCCAGCAGACAGGCAACCGGGGACCAGTACTTC.

In its sample, this clonotype was seen a few times. This chain links TRBV11-2 with TRBJ1-1; D possibly corresponds to TRBD1 (5 bases). This CDR3 has 15 amino acids. Germline V gene lookup returns CDR1 SGHAT and CDR2 FQNNGV. The V and J ends lost 2 bases and 1 base respectively, with 11 bases between them. DNA of the CDR3: TGTGCCAGCAGCTTATATGACGGGGCGAACACTGAAGCTTTCTTT. Its translation: CASSLYDGANTEAFF.

The chain employs TRBV21-1 and TRBJ1-5. TRBV21-1 is annotated as a pseudogene. The CDR3 extends over 16 amino acids. The CDR3 loop is CASSKAPPPGNQPQHF. The CDR3 DNA sequence: TGTGCCAGCAGCAAAGCCCCGCCTCCGGGCAATCAGCCCCAGCATTTT.

This clonotype was counted once. V usage is TRBV7-2 and J usage is TRBJ2-5; possibly TRBD1 for D (6 bases). The germline V gene has CDR1 SGHTA and CDR2 FQGNSA. The V end lost 5 bases, the J end lost 4 bases, and 14 bases lay between the germline ends. There are 14 residues in the CDR3. The CDR3 nucleotides read TGTGCCAGCAGCCACAACAGGGTCCGAGAGACCCAGTACTTC. This encodes CASSHNRVRETQYF. The whole variable domain, filled in from reference TRBV7-2 and TRBJ2-5, reads GAGVSQSPSNKVTEKGKDVELRCDPISGHTALYWYRQSLGQGLEFLIYFQGNSAPDKSGLPSDRFSAERTGGSVSTLTIQRTQQEDSAVYLCASSHNRVRETQYFGPGTRLLVL.

This clonotype occurred a few times. The J gene is TRBJ2-2, the V gene TRBV27; D remains ambiguous. Per germline, CDR1 MNHEY and CDR2 SMNVEV (reference sequence). There are 14 residues in the CDR3. Trimming took 5 bases from V and 3 from J, leaving 10 bases between them. The CDR3 region is CASSRVADTGELFF. For the CDR3, the DNA is TGTGCCAGCAGTCGAGTGGCGGACACCGGGGAGCTGTTTTTT.

This clonotype occurred a few times. The chain employs TRBV27 and TRBJ2-2, with 7 bases matching TRBD1. The germline gives CDR1 MNHEY, CDR2 SMNVEV (reference sequence). CDR3 length: 14 amino acids. The trim removed 6 bases at V and 4 bases at J, leaving 5 bases unmatched. In DNA form, the CDR3 reads TGTGCCAGCAGGAGGGGGCGCCTCACCGGGGAGCTGTTTTTT. Its protein is CASRRGRLTGELFF.

The CDR3 sequence: CASSLALIAWDEQFF. The CDR3 DNA reads TGCGCCAGCAGCTTGGCTCTTATCGCTTGGGATGAGCAGTTCTTC. V usage is TRBV5-1 and J usage is TRBJ2-1; D not resolved. The length of the CDR3 is 15 residues. Trimming left V 0 bases short and J 8 bases short, with 15 bases between. In germline, CDR1 is SGHRS, CDR2 YFSETQ.

The CDR3 DNA reads as TGTGCCACCAGCAGAGATCGGCAGGGGATAACCAAAAACATTCAGTACTTC. Protein: CATSRDRQGITKNIQYF. This sequence joins TRBV15 and TRBJ2-4, with a weak D call TRBD1 (6 bases). There are 17 residues in the CDR3. V was pared by 0 bases and J by 2 bases, with 14 bases between. The germline V gene encodes CDR1 LNHNV and CDR2 YYDKDF (reference sequence).

The chain is built from TRBV21-1 and TRBJ1-5; the tabulated D call, TRBD1, remains unverified against the DNA. TRBV21-1 is a documented pseudogene. The CDR3 contains 14 residues. The CDR3 here is CASRDRDKNQPQHF. The CDR3 nucleotides are TGTGCCAGCCGGGACAGGGACAAGAATCAGCCCCAGCATTTT.